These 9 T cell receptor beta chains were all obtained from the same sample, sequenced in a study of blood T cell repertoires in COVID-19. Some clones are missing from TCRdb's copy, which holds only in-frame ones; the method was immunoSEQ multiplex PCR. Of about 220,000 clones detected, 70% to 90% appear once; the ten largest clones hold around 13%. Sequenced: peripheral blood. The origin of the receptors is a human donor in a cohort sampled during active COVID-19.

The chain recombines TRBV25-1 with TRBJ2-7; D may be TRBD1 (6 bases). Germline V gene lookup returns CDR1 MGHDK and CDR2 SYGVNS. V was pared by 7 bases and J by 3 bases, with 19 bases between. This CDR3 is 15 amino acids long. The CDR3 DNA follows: TGTGCCAGCAAGAGGAGAGGGGGAACATACTACGAGCAGTACTTC. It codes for CASKRRGGTYYEQYF.

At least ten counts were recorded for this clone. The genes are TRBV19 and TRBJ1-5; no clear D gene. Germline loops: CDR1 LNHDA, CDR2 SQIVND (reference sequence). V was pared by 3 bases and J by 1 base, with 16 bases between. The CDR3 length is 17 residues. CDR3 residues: CASSIPGFGVSNQPQHF. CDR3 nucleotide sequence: TGTGCCAGTAGTATTCCGGGGTTCGGGGTAAGCAATCAGCCCCAGCATTTT.

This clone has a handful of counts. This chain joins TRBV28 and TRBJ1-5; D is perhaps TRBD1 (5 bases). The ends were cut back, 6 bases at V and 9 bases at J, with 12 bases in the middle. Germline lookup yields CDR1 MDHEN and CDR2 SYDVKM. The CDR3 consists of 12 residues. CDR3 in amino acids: CASRPPGGPQHF. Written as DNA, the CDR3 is TGTGCCAGCAGACCTCCCGGGGGGCCCCAGCATTTT.

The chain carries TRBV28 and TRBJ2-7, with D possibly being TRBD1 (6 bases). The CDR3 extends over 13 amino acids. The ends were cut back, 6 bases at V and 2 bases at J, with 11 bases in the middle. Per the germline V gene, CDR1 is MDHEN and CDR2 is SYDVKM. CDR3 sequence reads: CASSPTGTYEQYF. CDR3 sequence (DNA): TGTGCCAGCAGCCCTACAGGGACCTACGAGCAGTACTTC.

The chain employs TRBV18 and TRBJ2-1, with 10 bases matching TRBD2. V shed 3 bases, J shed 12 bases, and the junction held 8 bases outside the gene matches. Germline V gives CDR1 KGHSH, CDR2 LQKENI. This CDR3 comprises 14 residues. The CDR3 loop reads CASSPGLAETAQFF. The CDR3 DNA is TGTGCCAGCTCACCCGGACTAGCGGAAACCGCGCAGTTCTTC.

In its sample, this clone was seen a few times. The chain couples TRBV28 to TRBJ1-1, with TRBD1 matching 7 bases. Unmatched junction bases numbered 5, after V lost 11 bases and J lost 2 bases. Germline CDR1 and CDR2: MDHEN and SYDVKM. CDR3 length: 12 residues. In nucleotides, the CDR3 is TGTGCCGGAGAGGGGGCCAACACTGAAGCTTTCTTT. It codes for CAGEGANTEAFF.

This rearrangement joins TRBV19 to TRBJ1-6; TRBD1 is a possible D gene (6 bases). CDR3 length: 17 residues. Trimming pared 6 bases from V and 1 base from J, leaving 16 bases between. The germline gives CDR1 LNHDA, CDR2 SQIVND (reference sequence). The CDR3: CASRTLRDTSYNSPLHF. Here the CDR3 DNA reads TGTGCCAGTAGAACGCTACGGGACACATCCTATAATTCACCCCTCCACTTT.

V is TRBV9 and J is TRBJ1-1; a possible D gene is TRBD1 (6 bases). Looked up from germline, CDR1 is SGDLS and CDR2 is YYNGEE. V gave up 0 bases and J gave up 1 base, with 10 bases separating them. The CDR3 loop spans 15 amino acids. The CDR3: CASSVDGRGNTEAFF. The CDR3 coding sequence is TGTGCCAGCAGCGTAGATGGCAGGGGGAACACTGAAGCTTTCTTT.

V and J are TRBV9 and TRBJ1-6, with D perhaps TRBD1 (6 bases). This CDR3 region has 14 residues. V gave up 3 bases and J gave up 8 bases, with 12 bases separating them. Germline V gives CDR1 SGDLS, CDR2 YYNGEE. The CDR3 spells CASSEGGMDSPLHF. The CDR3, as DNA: TGTGCCAGCAGCGAGGGGGGGATGGATTCACCCCTCCACTTT.